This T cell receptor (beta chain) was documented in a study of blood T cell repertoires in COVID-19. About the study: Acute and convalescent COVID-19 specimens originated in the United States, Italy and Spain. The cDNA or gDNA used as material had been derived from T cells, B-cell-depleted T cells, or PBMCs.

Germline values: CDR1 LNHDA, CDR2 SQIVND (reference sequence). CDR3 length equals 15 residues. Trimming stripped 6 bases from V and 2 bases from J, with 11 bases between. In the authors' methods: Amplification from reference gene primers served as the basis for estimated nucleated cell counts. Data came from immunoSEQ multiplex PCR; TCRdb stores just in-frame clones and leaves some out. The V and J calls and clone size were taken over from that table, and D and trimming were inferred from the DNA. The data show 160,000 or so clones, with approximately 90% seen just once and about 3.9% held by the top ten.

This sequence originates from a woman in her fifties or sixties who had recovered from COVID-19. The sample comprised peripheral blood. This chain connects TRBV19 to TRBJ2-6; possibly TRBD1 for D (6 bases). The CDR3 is CASRTEGAGANVLTF. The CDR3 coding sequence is TGTGCCAGTAGGACCGAGGGGGCTGGGGCCAACGTCCTGACTTTC.